Included here is one TCR beta chain sequence, with context. These data belong to a study of blood T cell repertoires in COVID-19. Trimming shortened V by 1 base and J by 1 base, and 14 bases separated the two germline ends. Germline CDR1 SGHRS, CDR2 YFSETQ. CDR3 length: 16 residues. TCRdb's copy holds only in-frame clones and misses some; the assay was immunoSEQ multiplex PCR. The sample includes 70,000 to 90,000 clones, around 75% of them seen just once. The sample taken for sequencing was peripheral blood. The rearrangement joins TRBV5-1 to TRBJ1-1; D not certain. The TCR sequence derives from a human donor in a cohort sampled during active COVID-19. The CDR3 sequence: CASSLLPSEGNTEAFF. The CDR3 region has the DNA TGCGCCAGCAGCTTGCTTCCTTCTGAGGGGAACACTGAAGCTTTCTTT.